The 32 T cell receptor beta chains below all came from one sample that was sequenced in a study of OX40 agonist ivuxolimab in advanced cancers. The repertoire was sequenced with immunoSEQ multiplex PCR; TCRdb's copy has only in-frame clones and lacks some. The sample lists about 60,000 clones; 81% were seen once. The sequenced sample was CD4+ or CD8+ T cells sorted from blood, obtained in a trial of the OX40 agonist ivuxolimab. The receptors come from an adult with an advanced solid tumor such as melanoma, head and neck, liver or kidney cancer.

This clone was seen just once. The chain carries TRBV5-8 and TRBJ1-5, with D unclear. The CDR3 consists of 16 residues. V lost 0 bases and J 0 bases, leaving 10 bases between the germline ends. Germline V gene lookup returns CDR1 SGHTS and CDR2 YDEGEE. The CDR3 is CASSLGKSYSNQPQHF. CDR3 nucleotides: TGTGCCAGCAGCTTGGGAAAATCTTATAGCAATCAGCCCCAGCATTTT.

The chain couples TRBV4-2 to TRBJ1-2; tentative D call: TRBD1 (5 bases). The CDR3 runs to 18 residues. V lost 0 bases and J lost 4, with 21 bases in between. The germline gives CDR1 LGHNA, CDR2 YNFKEQ. CDR3 in amino acids: CASSQDRGVRNRLYGYTF. The CDR3 region has the DNA TGTGCCAGCAGCCAAGATCGGGGCGTGAGGAACCGTCTCTATGGCTACACCTTC.

This chain links TRBV5-1 with TRBJ1-4; 7 nucleotides agree with TRBD1. CDR3 length equals 18 residues. V dropped 4 bases and J dropped 3; count of bases not matched to a gene: 15. The germline CDR1 and CDR2 sequences are SGHRS and YFSETQ. CDR3 DNA: TGCGCCAGCAGCCCTAGACCATCTACAGGGGAGGCTAATGAAAAACTGTTTTTT. It is translated as CASSPRPSTGEANEKLFF.

The V and J genes are TRBV9 and TRBJ1-1, with 10 bases lining up with TRBD1. The length of the CDR3 is 14 residues. Germline assignment: CDR1 SGDLS and CDR2 YYNGEE. Losses at the gene ends were 3 bases for V and 7 bases for J; bases not matched to a gene: 6. The CDR3 region is CASSARTGGDEAFF. CDR3 sequence (DNA): TGTGCCAGCAGCGCCCGGACAGGGGGAGATGAAGCTTTCTTT.

Only a few counts were recorded for this clone. J is TRBJ2-5 and V is TRBV7-3; 8 bases are a match to TRBD2. This CDR3 is built from 13 residues. J lost 4 bases, V lost 5 bases, and 3 bases had no gene match. Germline CDR1 SGHTA, CDR2 FQGTGA. This CDR3 is CASSRTSLETQYF. The CDR3 region has the DNA TGTGCCAGCAGCCGGACTAGCTTAGAGACCCAGTACTTC.

This chain uses TRBV7-2 with TRBJ1-5; no clear D. The length of the CDR3 is 13 residues. V was cut by 2 bases and J by 6 bases, with 8 bases left in between. Germline assignment: CDR1 SGHTA and CDR2 FQGNSA. This CDR3 reads CASSLISTQPQHF. As DNA, the CDR3 is TGTGCCAGCAGCTTAATTTCCACTCAGCCCCAGCATTTT.

CDR3 DNA sequence: TGTGTCAGAAGCTTTGGGCCAACGGGTCGCTCCTATAATTCACCCCTCCACTTT. Protein: CVRSFGPTGRSYNSPLHF. V is TRBV7-5 and J is TRBJ1-6. TRBV7-5 constitutes a pseudogene. The CDR3 has 18 amino acids.

CDR3 protein: CAWSGGRPFTDTQYF. The CDR3 DNA reads as TGTGCCTGGAGTGGGGGCCGTCCTTTCACAGATACGCAGTATTTT. This rearrangement joins TRBV30 to TRBJ2-3; possible D gene TRBD1, 5 bases. Trimming cost V 1 base and J 2 bases, with 13 bases left between them. CDR1 and CDR2 from the germline V gene are GTSNPN and SVGIG (reference sequence). The CDR3 has 15 amino acids. The variable domain in full, with the rest retrieved from reference TRBV30 and TRBJ2-3, is SQTIHQWPATLVQPVGSPLSLECTVEGTSNPNLYWYRQAAGRGLQLLFYSVGIGQISSEVPQNLSASRPQDRQFILSSKKLLLSDSGFYLCAWSGGRPFTDTQYFGPGTRLTVL.

This clone is a singleton in its sample. The rearrangement uses TRBV20-1 and TRBJ1-3; D remains ambiguous. The V gene's germline CDR1 is DFQATT and CDR2 SNEGSKA (reference sequence). V lost 3 bases to trimming and J lost 5 bases, with 5 bases between them. This CDR3 spans 11 amino acids. CDR3 amino acids: CSARERNTIYF. The CDR3 DNA sequence: TGCAGTGCTAGGGAGAGAAACACCATATATTTT.

A few counts support this clone. This chain links TRBV10-2 with TRBJ1-5, with 7 positions matching TRBD1. Germline V CDR1 and CDR2: WSHSY, SAAADI. This CDR3 comprises 14 residues. Unmatched junction bases numbered 1, after V lost 3 bases and J lost 2 bases. This chain's CDR3 is CASSDDRGNQPQHF. The CDR3, as DNA: TGCGCCAGCAGTGATGACAGGGGCAATCAGCCCCAGCATTTT.

The rearrangement joins TRBV6-1 to TRBJ1-5, with TRBD1 matching over 11 bases. The trim removed 4 bases at V and 6 bases at J, leaving 5 bases unmatched. Per the germline V gene, CDR1 is MNHNS and CDR2 is SASEGT. The CDR3 has 15 residues. CDR3 bases: TGTGCCAGCAGTGCCGGGACAGGGGGATCTCAGCCCCAGCATTTT. The encoded protein is CASSAGTGGSQPQHF.

The chain has TRBV7-7 and TRBJ1-4; 7 bases are shared with TRBD1. CDR1 and CDR2 (germline): SSHAT, FNYEAQ (reference sequence). This CDR3 has 15 amino acids. Germline trimming cut 5 bases from V and 5 bases from J; bases unmatched to any gene: 8. As DNA, the CDR3 is TGTGCCAGCAGCGCCCGACAGGGCCTAAATGAAAAACTGTTTTTT. Its translation is CASSARQGLNEKLFF.

This rearrangement joins TRBV30 to TRBJ2-7; 9 bases line up with TRBD1. The V gene's germline CDR1 is GTSNPN and CDR2 SVGIG (reference sequence). The V gene end was trimmed by 3 bases and the J gene end by 6 bases; junction bases not matched to a gene: 9. The CDR3 contains 14 residues. DNA for the CDR3: TGTGCCTGGAGATCCCGGGACAGGGATCGCGAGCAGTACTTC. As protein: CAWRSRDRDREQYF.

The sample holds one count of this clone. The genes are TRBV7-9 and TRBJ1-1; TRBD1 is a possible D gene (6 bases). CDR1 SEHNR and CDR2 FQNEAQ come from the germline V gene (reference sequence). The CDR3 spans 14 residues. V lost 5 bases, J lost 0 bases, and 10 bases lay in between. CDR3 in DNA: TGTGCCAGCAGCCAGGGACACGTGAACACTGAAGCTTTCTTT. This translates into CASSQGHVNTEAFF.

J is TRBJ2-3 and V is TRBV6-6; perhaps TRBD2 as D (7 bases). Germline lookup yields CDR1 MNHNY and CDR2 SVGAGI (reference sequence). The V end was cut by 9 bases, the J end by 7 bases, with 26 bases between. This CDR3 comprises 16 residues. In DNA form, the CDR3 reads TGTGCCAGGTGGAGGAGGGGGGGGCCCCGCAGGAATACGCAGTATTTT. Encoded protein: CARWRRGGPRRNTQYF.

This clone has more than one count but fewer than ten. This sequence joins TRBV19 and TRBJ1-5; D call uncertain. The germline gives CDR1 LNHDA, CDR2 SQIVND (reference sequence). CDR3 length: 14 amino acids. Trimming shortened V by 1 base and J by 4 bases, and 8 bases separated the two germline ends. In DNA form, the CDR3 reads TGTGCCAGTAGTATAGGGACTTCAAATCAGCCCCAGCATTTT. Encoded protein: CASSIGTSNQPQHF.

The rearrangement links TRBV2 to TRBJ2-5, with 7 bases matching TRBD2. Germline CDR1 is SNHLY and CDR2 is FYNNEI. J was trimmed by 7 bases and V by 7 bases; bases with no gene match: 15. CDR3 size: 15 residues. CDR3 in DNA: TGTGCCAGCACCCAGGGAAGGGGAGGGATAGCGACCCAGTACTTC. This gives the protein CASTQGRGGIATQYF.

The V call is TRBV14, the J call TRBJ2-5; TRBD2 matches at 8 bases. After removal of 0 bases from V and 0 bases from J, the junction contained 6 bases not matched to a gene. Germline V gene sequence: CDR1 SGHDN, CDR2 FVKESK. The CDR3 sequence is 17 residues long. The CDR3 DNA sequence: TGTGCCAGCAGCCAAGACAACCAGCGGGGGTACCAAGAGACCCAGTACTTC. It codes for CASSQDNQRGYQETQYF.

The V call is TRBV6-1, the J call TRBJ1-5, with D unclear. Deletions cut 7 bases from V and 6 bases from J, with 16 bases between. This CDR3 has 14 residues. Per the germline V gene, CDR1 is MNHNS and CDR2 is SASEGT. The CDR3 DNA sequence: TGTGCCAGCATTCGAGGGTGGGGAAGTCAGCCCCAGCATTTT. This encodes CASIRGWGSQPQHF.

This chain joins TRBV28 and TRBJ2-5; TRBD1 is a possible D gene (5 bases). V was shortened by 6 bases and J by 1 base, with 15 bases between the two germline ends. Looked up from germline, CDR1 is MDHEN and CDR2 is SYDVKM. The CDR3 consists of 15 residues. CDR3 nucleotides: TGTGCCAGCAGAGACGTCGTTGGGGCCCAAGAGACCCAGTACTTC. It codes for CASRDVVGAQETQYF. Based on the CDR3 plus reference TRBV28 and TRBJ2-5, the full variable domain is DVKVTQSSRYLVKRTGEKVFLECVQDMDHENMFWYRQDPGLGLRLIYFSYDVKMKEKGDIPEGYSVSREKKERFSLILESASTNQTSMYLCASRDVVGAQETQYFGPGTRLLVL.

The chain employs TRBV5-5 and TRBJ1-3; the match to TRBD1 covers 9 bases. CDR3 length equals 14 residues. V dropped 5 bases and J dropped 7; count of bases not matched to a gene: 7. From germline, CDR1 is SGHKS and CDR2 YYEKEE (reference sequence). DNA of the CDR3: TGTGCCAGCAGTGCGGGACAGGGAACGAACACCATATATTTT. Translation gives CASSAGQGTNTIYF.

The V call is TRBV19, the J call TRBJ2-7; no clear D. The CDR3 covers 15 residues. Trimming shortened V by 4 bases and J by 1 base, and 14 bases separated the two germline ends. The V gene's germline CDR1 is LNHDA and CDR2 SQIVND (reference sequence). CDR3 bases: TGTGCCAGTAGTAAGAGAACAGACGTATCCTACGAGCAGTACTTC. It is translated as CASSKRTDVSYEQYF.

The chain joins TRBV7-2 to TRBJ1-2, with D unclear. Trimming took 1 base from V and 1 from J, leaving 7 bases between them. The CDR3 sequence is 14 residues long. Germline CDR1 is SGHTA and CDR2 is FQGNSA. CDR3 protein: CASSLGGGNYGYTF. CDR3 sequence (DNA): TGTGCCAGCAGCTTAGGCGGAGGTAACTATGGCTACACCTTC.

This sequence joins TRBV5-1 and TRBJ2-1, with D possibly matching TRBD1 (5 bases). CDR1 is SGHRS and CDR2 is YFSETQ in the germline V gene. Trimming cost V 1 base and J 10 bases, with 15 bases left between them. This CDR3 is built from 14 residues. The CDR3 spells CASSLTGANPEQFF. For the CDR3, the DNA is TGCGCCAGCAGCTTGACTGGGGCTAATCCAGAGCAGTTCTTC.

Note on this clone: Different DNA sequences within this sample yield the same CDR3. V is TRBV18 and J is TRBJ2-7; unclear D gene. V was clipped by 6 bases and J by 0 bases, with 6 bases between them. The CDR3 is 12 amino acids. CDR1 is KGHSH, CDR2 LQKENI, per germline. CDR3 coding DNA: TGTGCCAGCTCCTCTAGCTCCTACGAGCAGTACTTC. The encoded protein is CASSSSSYEQYF.

The V and J genes are TRBV27 and TRBJ2-7; a possible D gene is TRBD2 (6 bases). The CDR3 loop spans 16 amino acids. CDR1 is MNHEY, CDR2 SMNVEV, per germline (reference sequence). The V end lost 6 bases, the J end lost 4 bases, and 22 bases lay between the germline ends. This CDR3 reads CASSILAYKGGYEQYF. For the CDR3, the DNA is TGTGCCAGCAGCATCCTAGCGTACAAGGGCGGGTACGAGCAGTACTTC.

The chain has TRBV11-2 and TRBJ2-7, with 8 bases that match TRBD1. This CDR3 is 15 amino acids long. Losses at the gene ends were 5 bases for V and 4 bases for J; bases not matched to a gene: 10. The V gene's germline CDR1 is SGHAT and CDR2 FQNNGV. The CDR3 loop reads CASSATYRGMYEQYF. The CDR3, as DNA: TGTGCCAGCAGCGCTACCTACAGGGGGATGTACGAGCAGTACTTC. Using reference TRBV11-2 and TRBJ2-7 for the parts outside the CDR3, the full variable domain is EAGVAQSPRYKIIEKRQSVAFWCNPISGHATLYWYQQILGQGPKLLIQFQNNGVVDDSQLPKDRFSAERLKGVDSTLKIQPAKLEDSAVYLCASSATYRGMYEQYFGPGTRLTVT.

This chain joins TRBV5-1 and TRBJ2-5, with 7 bases aligning to TRBD1. The V gene end was trimmed by 2 bases and the J gene end by 1 base; junction bases not matched to a gene: 2. CDR1 is SGHRS, CDR2 YFSETQ, per germline. The CDR3 is made up of 14 amino acids. In DNA form, the CDR3 reads TGCGCCAGCAGCTTTGGGACAGCCCAAGAGACCCAGTACTTC. This translates into CASSFGTAQETQYF. Using reference TRBV5-1 and TRBJ2-5 for the parts outside the CDR3, the full variable domain is KAGVTQTPRYLIKTRGQQVTLSCSPISGHRSVSWYQQTPGQGLQFLFEYFSETQRNKGNFPGRFSGRQFSNSRSEMNVSTLELGDSALYLCASSFGTAQETQYFGPGTRLLVL.

This clone appeared once. The rearrangement uses TRBV5-6 and TRBJ1-2, with TRBD1 identical over 7 bases. The CDR3 contains 15 residues. Per the germline V gene, CDR1 is SGHDT and CDR2 is YYEEEE. Trimming removed 1 base from V and 7 bases from J; junction bases left unmatched: 10. Written as DNA, the CDR3 is TGTGCCAGCAGCTTGTATATCAGGGGGTCGGGTGGCTACACCTTC. It codes for CASSLYIRGSGGYTF.

The chain uses TRBV5-6 and TRBJ1-6; D is possibly TRBD1 (6 bases). CDR1 and CDR2 from the germline V gene are SGHDT and YYEEEE. The CDR3 loop spans 15 amino acids. Between the trimmed V and J ends, which lost 4 bases and 6 bases, there was a span of 14 bases. This CDR3 reads CASSRGQSRNSPLHF. DNA of the CDR3: TGTGCCAGCAGCCGCGGACAGTCCCGTAATTCACCCCTCCACTTT.

The chain carries TRBV19 and TRBJ1-1, with TRBD1 matching over 7 bases. CDR1 is LNHDA and CDR2 is SQIVND in the germline V gene (reference sequence). V lost 5 bases, J lost 1 base, and 7 bases stayed unmatched. This CDR3 is built from 15 residues. In nucleotides, the CDR3 is TGTGCCAGTAGTCCCAACAGGGGTACGAACACTGAAGCTTTCTTT. It yields the protein CASSPNRGTNTEAFF.

The chain combines TRBV6-5 with TRBJ1-2; D is undetermined. CDR1 MNHEY and CDR2 SVGAGI come from the germline V gene. The CDR3 sequence is 12 residues long. V was clipped by 2 bases and J by 4 bases, with 5 bases between them. The CDR3 DNA is TGTGCCAGCAGTTACGGGCCCTATGGCTACACCTTC. Residues: CASSYGPYGYTF.